The TCR beta chain under discussion was sequenced for a study of long-term antiretroviral therapy in people with HIV. The CDR3 contains 13 residues. Trimming stripped 2 bases from V and 4 bases from J, with 12 bases between. The germline gives CDR1 GTSNPN, CDR2 SVGIG (reference sequence). General observations from the study: HIV repertoires spanned tighter CDR3 length ranges than controls did. Pre-ART expanded TRB clones stayed dominant throughout, though often decreasing after ART.

Runs used v3.0 of the immunoSEQ assay and were done at survey level. TCRdb's copy holds only in-frame clones and misses some; the assay was immunoSEQ multiplex PCR. The sample gives about 15,000 clones, around nine tenths of which show up once; around 9.3% is in the top ten. In regard to this clone: The target antigen is unknown.

Source: unsorted PBMCs, taken 0.3 years after starting antiretroviral therapy. This sequence joins TRBV30 and TRBJ2-7; maybe TRBD2 (5 bases). The sequence was collected from a man in his 60s with HIV. The CDR3 loop reads CAWSPGLAYEQYF. The DNA of the CDR3 is TGTGCCTGGAGTCCGGGGTTAGCTTACGAGCAGTACTTC.